This T cell receptor beta chain is from a study of cytomegalovirus exposure and HLA in healthy donors. Study-wide results and limits: Cytomegalovirus-associated TCR beta chains were listed, numbering roughly 150. In a later analysis, CMV-associated beta chains were mostly HLA-associated, it appeared.

The PCR contained 60 Vbeta and 13 Jbeta primers. Sequencing used immunoSEQ multiplex PCR; TCRdb keeps in-frame clones, though not all of them. This table has about 170,000 clones, 60% to 80% appearing once. The germline V gene has CDR1 SGDLS and CDR2 YYNGEE. V lost 0 bases, J lost 6 bases, and 8 bases stayed unmatched. There are 16 residues in the CDR3. With respect to this clone: Its target is not known.

Input material: PBMCs. V and J are TRBV9 and TRBJ1-5; 8 bases line up with TRBD1. The clonotype was recovered from a man aged 40-49 years in good health and CMV-seropositive. The CDR3 coding sequence is TGTGCCAGCAGCGTAGGGGTAGGGGACAGGCCTCAGCCCCAGCATTTT. Translation: CASSVGVGDRPQPQHF.